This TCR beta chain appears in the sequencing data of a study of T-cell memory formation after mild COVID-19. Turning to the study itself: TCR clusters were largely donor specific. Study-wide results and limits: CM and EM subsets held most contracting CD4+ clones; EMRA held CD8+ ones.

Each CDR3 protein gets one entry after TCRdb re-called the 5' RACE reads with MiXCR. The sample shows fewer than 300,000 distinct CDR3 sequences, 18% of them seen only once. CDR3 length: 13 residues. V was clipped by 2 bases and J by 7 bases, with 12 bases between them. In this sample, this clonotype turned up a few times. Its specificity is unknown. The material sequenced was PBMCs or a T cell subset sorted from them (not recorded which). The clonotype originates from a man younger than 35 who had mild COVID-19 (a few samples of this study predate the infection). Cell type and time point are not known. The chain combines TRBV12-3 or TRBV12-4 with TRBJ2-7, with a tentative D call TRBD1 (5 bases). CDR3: CASSLWGLLEQYF. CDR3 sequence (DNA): TGTGCCAGCAGTTTATGGGGCCTTTTGGAGCAGTACTTC.